This T cell receptor beta chain was captured in a study of cytomegalovirus exposure and HLA in healthy donors. General study results and limits: The study recorded 160 or so TCR beta chains that were cytomegalovirus-associated. Per published reports, the classifier diagnosed cytomegalovirus status with high specificity and sensitivity.

Generated by immunoSEQ multiplex PCR, the TCRdb table keeps only in-frame clones and is missing some. The sample has 110,000 or so clones; approximately 88% are singletons. V lost 4 bases, J lost 5 bases, and 5 bases stayed unmatched. CDR3 length: 14 residues. The germline gives CDR1 SGHRS, CDR2 YFSETQ. Comments on this clone: What it recognizes is unknown.

This clonotype was obtained from a man aged 18 to 35 in good health and CMV-seronegative. The rearrangement joins TRBV5-1 to TRBJ1-1; 10 bases are shared with TRBD1. Sequenced material: PBMCs. The CDR3 protein is CASSPGQGRTEAFF. The CDR3 bases are TGCGCCAGCAGCCCGGGACAGGGGAGGACTGAAGCTTTCTTT.